These T cell receptor beta chains were read from a single sample in a study of identical twins. TCRdb used MiXCR to reprocess the 5' RACE reads, holding one entry per CDR3 protein. The sample lists more than 1.5 million distinct CDR3 sequences, around 29% occurring once. The sample comprised cord blood. These TCRs come from a newborn girl in good health. CDR3s include the opening cysteine and the closing phenylalanine or tryptophan. D genes are given only for firm matches. The size entry is marked missing in some rows and otherwise reads once, few, many or a size class.

d_gene: -
v_gene: TRBV12-3/TRBV12-4
j_gene: TRBJ1-2
abundance: -
CDR3aa: CASSTPAGYYGYTF
CDR3nt: TGTGCCAGCAGCACCCCGGCCGGCTACTATGGCTACACCTTC

d_gene: TRBD2
v_gene: TRBV20-1
j_gene: TRBJ2-3
abundance: few
CDR3aa: CSASGSGGGTDTQYF
CDR3nt: TGCAGTGCCTCCGGTAGCGGGGGAGGGACAGATACGCAGTATTTT

d_gene: TRBD1
v_gene: TRBV12-3/TRBV12-4
j_gene: TRBJ2-7
abundance: many
CDR3aa: CASSLDTGAPYEQYF
CDR3nt: TGTGCCAGCAGTTTGGATACAGGGGCCCCCTACGAGCAGTACTTC

d_gene: -
v_gene: TRBV29-1
j_gene: TRBJ1-3
abundance: -
CDR3aa: CSIRASPSGNTIYF
CDR3nt: TGCAGCATCCGGGCCAGTCCGTCTGGAAACACCATATATTTT

d_gene: TRBD1
v_gene: TRBV5-1
j_gene: TRBJ2-2
abundance: once
CDR3aa: CASSTGATHTGELFF
CDR3nt: TGCGCCAGCAGCACAGGGGCCACGCACACCGGGGAGCTGTTTTTT

d_gene: -
v_gene: TRBV7-2
j_gene: TRBJ2-7
abundance: few
CDR3aa: CASSSRNQGSYEQYF
CDR3nt: TGTGCCAGCAGCTCGCGTAACCAGGGCTCCTACGAGCAGTACTTC

d_gene: -
v_gene: TRBV12-3/TRBV12-4
j_gene: TRBJ2-7
abundance: once
CDR3aa: CASSLTGIRAYEQYF
CDR3nt: TGTGCCAGCAGTTTGACCGGGATTAGGGCCTACGAGCAGTACTTC

d_gene: TRBD1
v_gene: TRBV12-3/TRBV12-4
j_gene: TRBJ2-3
abundance: -
CDR3aa: CAGSRDRRTDTQYF
CDR3nt: TGTGCCGGATCACGGGACAGGAGAACAGATACGCAGTATTTT

d_gene: -
v_gene: TRBV4-2
j_gene: TRBJ2-3
abundance: -
CDR3aa: CASSQEDPGLITDTQYF
CDR3nt: TGTGCCAGCAGCCAAGAGGATCCAGGGTTGATCACAGATACGCAGTATTTT

d_gene: -
v_gene: TRBV5-1
j_gene: TRBJ1-1
abundance: -
CDR3aa: CASSLVAPGDTEAFF
CDR3nt: TGCGCCAGCAGCTTGGTCGCTCCTGGGGACACTGAAGCTTTCTTT

d_gene: -
v_gene: TRBV29-1
j_gene: TRBJ1-2
abundance: -
CDR3aa: CSVEEGRPLSAGHYYGYTF
CDR3nt: TGCAGCGTTGAAGAGGGACGGCCCCTTAGTGCCGGACATTACTATGGCTACACCTTC

d_gene: -
v_gene: TRBV5-1
j_gene: TRBJ2-3
abundance: -
CDR3aa: CASSLGWGLTDTQYF
CDR3nt: TGCGCCAGCAGCTTGGGCTGGGGTCTCACAGATACGCAGTATTTT

d_gene: -
v_gene: TRBV6-1
j_gene: TRBJ1-5
abundance: -
CDR3aa: CASSVSLYSNQPQHF
CDR3nt: TGTGCCAGCAGTGTTTCGCTTTATAGCAATCAGCCCCAGCATTTT

d_gene: TRBD1
v_gene: TRBV6-5
j_gene: TRBJ2-7
abundance: -
CDR3aa: CASSYGGTGAYNEQYF
CDR3nt: TGTGCCAGCAGTTACGGAGGGACAGGGGCCTACAATGAGCAGTACTTC

d_gene: TRBD1
v_gene: TRBV20-1
j_gene: TRBJ1-6
abundance: -
CDR3aa: CSADREGNSPLHF
CDR3nt: TGCAGTGCAGACAGGGAGGGTAATTCACCCCTCCACTTT

d_gene: TRBD2
v_gene: TRBV6-6
j_gene: TRBJ2-7
abundance: few
CDR3aa: CANREMAGGKPYEQYF
CDR3nt: TGTGCCAACCGGGAGATGGCGGGAGGAAAGCCCTACGAGCAGTACTTC

d_gene: -
v_gene: TRBV27
j_gene: TRBJ2-7
abundance: -
CDR3aa: CASSPETSSLYEQYF
CDR3nt: TGTGCCAGCAGTCCTGAGACAAGCTCCCTCTACGAGCAGTACTTC

d_gene: -
v_gene: TRBV20-1
j_gene: TRBJ1-5
abundance: few
CDR3aa: CSAEGHSNQPQHF
CDR3nt: TGCAGTGCGGAGGGACATAGCAATCAGCCCCAGCATTTT

d_gene: -
v_gene: TRBV4-1
j_gene: TRBJ2-1
abundance: -
CDR3aa: CASSQVPGTTTIYNGQFF
CDR3nt: TGCGCCAGCAGCCAAGTACCTGGGACAACTACCATTTACAATGGGCAGTTCTTC

d_gene: -
v_gene: TRBV25-1
j_gene: TRBJ1-4
abundance: many
CDR3aa: CASSDRATNEKLFF
CDR3nt: TGTGCCAGCAGTGACAGGGCAACTAATGAAAAACTGTTTTTT

d_gene: -
v_gene: TRBV20-1
j_gene: TRBJ2-3
abundance: -
CDR3aa: CSASALFLASTDTQYF
CDR3nt: TGCAGTGCTAGTGCGCTTTTCCTCGCTAGCACAGATACGCAGTATTTT

d_gene: TRBD2
v_gene: TRBV29-1
j_gene: TRBJ2-5
abundance: -
CDR3aa: CSVERQGGSGETQYF
CDR3nt: TGCAGCGTTGAAAGGCAGGGCGGGAGCGGAGAGACCCAGTACTTC

d_gene: -
v_gene: TRBV11-2
j_gene: TRBJ2-3
abundance: -
CDR3aa: CASGLGGAQYF
CDR3nt: TGTGCCAGCGGACTAGGGGGCGCGCAGTATTTT

d_gene: -
v_gene: TRBV28
j_gene: TRBJ2-4
abundance: few
CDR3aa: CASSLLMELAKNIQYF
CDR3nt: TGTGCCAGCAGTTTACTCATGGAGCTAGCCAAAAACATTCAGTACTTC

d_gene: -
v_gene: TRBV6-2/TRBV6-3
j_gene: TRBJ1-2
abundance: -
CDR3aa: CASSYSGSRYGYTF
CDR3nt: TGTGCCAGCAGTTACTCGGGGAGTCGGTATGGCTACACCTTC

d_gene: TRBD1
v_gene: TRBV20-1
j_gene: TRBJ1-2
abundance: -
CDR3aa: CSASDRAWGYTF
CDR3nt: TGCAGTGCTTCCGACAGGGCCTGGGGCTACACCTTC

d_gene: TRBD2
v_gene: TRBV29-1
j_gene: TRBJ2-1
abundance: few
CDR3aa: CSVRRLAAYNEQFF
CDR3nt: TGCAGCGTTCGCCGACTAGCGGCCTACAATGAGCAGTTCTTC

d_gene: -
v_gene: TRBV20-1
j_gene: TRBJ1-2
abundance: -
CDR3aa: CSARTSIYGYTF
CDR3nt: TGCAGTGCTCGAACCAGCATCTATGGCTACACCTTC

d_gene: -
v_gene: TRBV2
j_gene: TRBJ1-1
abundance: -
CDR3aa: CASSERQTPNTEAFF
CDR3nt: TGTGCCAGCAGTGAACGACAGACACCGAACACTGAAGCTTTCTTT

d_gene: TRBD2
v_gene: TRBV6-2/TRBV6-3
j_gene: TRBJ2-5
abundance: -
CDR3aa: CAGSYQPTHRTSGVQETQYF
CDR3nt: TGTGCCGGCAGTTACCAGCCGACGCACAGGACTAGCGGGGTGCAAGAGACCCAGTACTTC

d_gene: -
v_gene: TRBV7-2
j_gene: TRBJ2-7
abundance: -
CDR3aa: CASSLETVPYEQYF
CDR3nt: TGTGCCAGCAGCTTAGAGACAGTGCCCTACGAGCAGTACTTC

d_gene: -
v_gene: TRBV6-5
j_gene: TRBJ1-3
abundance: -
CDR3aa: CASSYDRSSGNTIYF
CDR3nt: TGTGCCAGCAGTTACGACCGAAGCTCTGGAAACACCATATATTTT

d_gene: -
v_gene: TRBV5-6
j_gene: TRBJ2-4
abundance: -
CDR3aa: CASTIRDSSISKNIQYF
CDR3nt: TGTGCCAGCACCATCCGGGACTCCTCCATATCCAAAAACATTCAGTACTTC

d_gene: TRBD2
v_gene: TRBV7-2
j_gene: TRBJ2-3
abundance: -
CDR3aa: CASSLRGLAITDTQYF
CDR3nt: TGTGCCAGCAGCTTAAGGGGACTAGCGATCACAGATACGCAGTATTTT

d_gene: -
v_gene: TRBV7-2
j_gene: TRBJ2-1
abundance: -
CDR3aa: CASSFLDFGNEQFF
CDR3nt: -

d_gene: -
v_gene: TRBV4-1
j_gene: TRBJ2-7
abundance: few
CDR3aa: CASSQERGRIYEQYF
CDR3nt: TGCGCCAGCAGCCAAGAGAGGGGTAGGATCTACGAGCAGTACTTC

d_gene: -
v_gene: TRBV20-1
j_gene: TRBJ2-7
abundance: few
CDR3aa: CSARDRPKTGHFVYEQYF
CDR3nt: TGCAGTGCTAGAGATCGCCCCAAAACGGGACACTTTGTCTACGAGCAGTACTTC

d_gene: TRBD2
v_gene: TRBV12-3/TRBV12-4
j_gene: TRBJ2-5
abundance: -
CDR3aa: CASSFGAGGYNEQYF
CDR3nt: TGTGCCAGCAGTTTCGGAGCGGGAGGCTACAATGAGCAGTACTTC

d_gene: -
v_gene: TRBV10-3
j_gene: TRBJ1-2
abundance: -
CDR3aa: CAISEFFGSNYGYTF
CDR3nt: TGTGCCATCAGTGAGTTTTTCGGGAGTAACTATGGCTACACCTTC

d_gene: -
v_gene: TRBV4-2
j_gene: TRBJ2-3
abundance: -
CDR3aa: CASSQGRGSSTDTQYF
CDR3nt: TGTGCCAGCAGCCAAGGAAGAGGGAGCAGCACAGATACGCAGTATTTT

d_gene: -
v_gene: TRBV9
j_gene: TRBJ2-3
abundance: -
CDR3aa: CASSVAGRRMVTDTQYF
CDR3nt: TGTGCCAGCAGCGTAGCAGGGAGGAGAATGGTTACAGATACGCAGTATTTT

d_gene: -
v_gene: TRBV11-2
j_gene: TRBJ2-5
abundance: few
CDR3aa: CASSVTPIKETQYF
CDR3nt: TGTGCCAGCAGCGTCACCCCTATAAAAGAGACCCAGTACTTC

d_gene: -
v_gene: TRBV3-1
j_gene: TRBJ2-1
abundance: few
CDR3aa: CASSQVWAEVSYNEQFF
CDR3nt: TGTGCCAGCAGCCAAGTCTGGGCGGAAGTCTCCTACAATGAGCAGTTCTTC

d_gene: -
v_gene: TRBV14
j_gene: TRBJ2-3
abundance: few
CDR3aa: CASSVQLARDTQYF
CDR3nt: TGTGCCAGCAGCGTGCAGCTAGCCAGAGATACGCAGTATTTT

d_gene: TRBD2
v_gene: TRBV6-4
j_gene: TRBJ2-3
abundance: few
CDR3aa: CASSDPGLATDMQYF
CDR3nt: TGTGCCAGCAGTGACCCGGGACTAGCCACAGATATGCAGTATTTT

d_gene: -
v_gene: TRBV28
j_gene: TRBJ2-7
abundance: many
CDR3aa: CASSPDVYEQYF
CDR3nt: TGTGCCAGCAGCCCGGACGTCTACGAGCAGTACTTC